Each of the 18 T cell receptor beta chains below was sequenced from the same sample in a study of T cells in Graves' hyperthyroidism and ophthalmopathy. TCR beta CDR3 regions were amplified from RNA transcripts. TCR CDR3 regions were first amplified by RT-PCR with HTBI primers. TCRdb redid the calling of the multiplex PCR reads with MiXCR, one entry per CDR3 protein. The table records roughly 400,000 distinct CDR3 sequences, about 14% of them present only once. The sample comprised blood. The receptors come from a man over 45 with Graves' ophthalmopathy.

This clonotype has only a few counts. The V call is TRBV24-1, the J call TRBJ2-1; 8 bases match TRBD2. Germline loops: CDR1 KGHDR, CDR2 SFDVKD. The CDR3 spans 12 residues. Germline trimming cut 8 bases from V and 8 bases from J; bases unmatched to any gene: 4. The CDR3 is CATNGRGDEQFF. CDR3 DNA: TGTGCCACCAACGGGAGGGGGGATGAGCAGTTCTTC.

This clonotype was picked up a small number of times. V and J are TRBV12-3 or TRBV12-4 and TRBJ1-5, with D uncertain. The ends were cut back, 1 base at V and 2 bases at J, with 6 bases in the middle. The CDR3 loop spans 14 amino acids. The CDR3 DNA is TGTGCCAGCAGTTTAGGTAACGGCAATCAGCCCCAGCATTTT. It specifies CASSLGNGNQPQHF.

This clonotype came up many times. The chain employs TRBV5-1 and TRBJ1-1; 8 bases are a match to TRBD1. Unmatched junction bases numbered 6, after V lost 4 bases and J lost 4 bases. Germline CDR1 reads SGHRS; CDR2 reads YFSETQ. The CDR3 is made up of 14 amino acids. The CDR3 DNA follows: TGCGCCAGCAGCATCGCAGGGGGCGGCACTGAAGCTTTCTTT. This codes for CASSIAGGGTEAFF. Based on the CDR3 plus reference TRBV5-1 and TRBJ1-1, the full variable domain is KAGVTQTPRYLIKTRGQQVTLSCSPISGHRSVSWYQQTPGQGLQFLFEYFSETQRNKGNFPGRFSGRQFSNSRSEMNVSTLELGDSALYLCASSIAGGGTEAFFGQGTRLTVV.

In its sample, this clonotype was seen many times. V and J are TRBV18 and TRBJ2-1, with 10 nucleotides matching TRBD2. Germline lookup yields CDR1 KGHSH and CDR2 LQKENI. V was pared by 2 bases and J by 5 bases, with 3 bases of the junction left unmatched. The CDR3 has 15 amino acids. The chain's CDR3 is CASSPGLAVHNEQFF. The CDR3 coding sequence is TGTGCCAGCTCACCAGGACTAGCGGTCCACAATGAGCAGTTCTTC.

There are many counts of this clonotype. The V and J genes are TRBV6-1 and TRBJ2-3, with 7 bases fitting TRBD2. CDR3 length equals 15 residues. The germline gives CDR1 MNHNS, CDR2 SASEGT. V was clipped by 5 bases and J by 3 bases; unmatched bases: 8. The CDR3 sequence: CASSSSQGGTDTQYF. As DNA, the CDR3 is TGTGCCAGCAGTTCCAGCCAGGGAGGGACAGATACGCAGTATTTT.

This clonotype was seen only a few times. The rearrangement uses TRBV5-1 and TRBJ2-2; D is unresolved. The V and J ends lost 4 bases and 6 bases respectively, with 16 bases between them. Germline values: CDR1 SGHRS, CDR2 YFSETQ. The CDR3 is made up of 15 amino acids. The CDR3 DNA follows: TGCGCCAGCAGCGATGATCTAACCGGCGCCGGGGAGCTGTTTTTT. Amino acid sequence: CASSDDLTGAGELFF.

The DNA for the CDR3 is TGCAGTGCTGGCGGTATCGGCGAGCAGTACTTC. Amino acids: CSAGGIGEQYF. This chain connects TRBV20-1 to TRBJ2-7, with no clear D. The germline V gene has CDR1 DFQATT and CDR2 SNEGSKA (reference sequence). V gave up 5 bases and J gave up 6 bases, with 11 bases separating them. The CDR3 sequence is 11 residues long.

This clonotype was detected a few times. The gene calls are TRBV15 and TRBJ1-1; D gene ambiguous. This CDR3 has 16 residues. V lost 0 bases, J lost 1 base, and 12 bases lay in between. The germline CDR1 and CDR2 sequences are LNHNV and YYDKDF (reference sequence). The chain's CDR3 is CATSRDRPGTNTEAFF. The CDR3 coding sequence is TGTGCCACCAGCAGAGATCGGCCGGGTACGAACACTGAAGCTTTCTTT.

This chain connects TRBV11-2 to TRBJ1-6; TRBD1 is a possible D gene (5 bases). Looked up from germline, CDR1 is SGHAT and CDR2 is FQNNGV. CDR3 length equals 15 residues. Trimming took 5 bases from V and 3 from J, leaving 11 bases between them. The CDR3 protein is CASSPDKNYNSPLHF. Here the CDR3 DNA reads TGTGCCAGCAGCCCGGACAAAAACTATAATTCACCCCTCCACTTT.

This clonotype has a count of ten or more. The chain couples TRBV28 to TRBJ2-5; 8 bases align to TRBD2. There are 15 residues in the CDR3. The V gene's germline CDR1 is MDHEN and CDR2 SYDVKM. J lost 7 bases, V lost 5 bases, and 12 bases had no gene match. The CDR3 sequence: CASSVGGLVLPTQYF. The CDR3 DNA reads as TGTGCCAGCAGTGTGGGGGGACTAGTTTTGCCGACCCAGTACTTC.

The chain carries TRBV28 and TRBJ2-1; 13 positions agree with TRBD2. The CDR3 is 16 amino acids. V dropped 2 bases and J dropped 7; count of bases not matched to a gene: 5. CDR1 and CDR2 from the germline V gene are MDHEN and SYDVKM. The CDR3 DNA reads TGTGCCAGCAGTTTAGGACTAGCGGGAGTTAAGAATGAGCAGTTCTTC. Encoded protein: CASSLGLAGVKNEQFF.

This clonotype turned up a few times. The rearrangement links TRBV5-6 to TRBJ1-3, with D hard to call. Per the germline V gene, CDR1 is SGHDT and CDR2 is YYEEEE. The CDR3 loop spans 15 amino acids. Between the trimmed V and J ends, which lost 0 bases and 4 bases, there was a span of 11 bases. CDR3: CASSLDAAIGNTIYF. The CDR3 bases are TGTGCCAGCAGCTTGGACGCCGCAATCGGAAACACCATATATTTT. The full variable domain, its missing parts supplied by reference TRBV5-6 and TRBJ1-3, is DAGVTQSPTHLIKTRGQQVTLRCSPKSGHDTVSWYQQALGQGPQFIFQYYEEEERQRGNFPDRFSGHQFPNYSSELNVNALLLGDSALYLCASSLDAAIGNTIYFGEGSWLTVV.

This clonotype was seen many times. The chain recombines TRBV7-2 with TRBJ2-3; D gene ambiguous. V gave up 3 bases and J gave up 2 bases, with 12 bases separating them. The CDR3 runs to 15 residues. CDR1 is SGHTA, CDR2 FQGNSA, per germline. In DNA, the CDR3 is TGTGCCAGCAGCTTTAATGGCCGCATCACAGATACGCAGTATTTT. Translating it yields CASSFNGRITDTQYF.

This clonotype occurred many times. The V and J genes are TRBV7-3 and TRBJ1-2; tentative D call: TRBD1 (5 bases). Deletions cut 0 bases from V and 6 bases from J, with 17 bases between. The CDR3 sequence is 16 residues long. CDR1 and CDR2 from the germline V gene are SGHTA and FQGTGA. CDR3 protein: CASSLTARDESDGYTF. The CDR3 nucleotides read TGTGCCAGCAGCTTAACGGCGCGGGACGAATCGGATGGCTACACCTTC.

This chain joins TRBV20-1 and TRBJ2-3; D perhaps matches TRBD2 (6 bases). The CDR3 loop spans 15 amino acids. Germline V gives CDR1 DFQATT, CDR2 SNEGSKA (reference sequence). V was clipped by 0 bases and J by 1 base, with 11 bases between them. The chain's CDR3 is CSARDMREGTDTQYF. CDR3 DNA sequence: TGCAGTGCTAGAGATATGCGGGAAGGCACAGATACGCAGTATTTT.

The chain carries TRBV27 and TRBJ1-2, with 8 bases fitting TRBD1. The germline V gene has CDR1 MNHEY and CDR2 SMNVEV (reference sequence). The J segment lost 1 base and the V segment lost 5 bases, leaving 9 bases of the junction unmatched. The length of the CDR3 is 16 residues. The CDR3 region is CASSPEDRGYNYGYTF. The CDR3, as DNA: TGTGCCAGCAGTCCGGAAGACAGGGGATATAACTATGGCTACACCTTC.

CDR3 loop: CASSVTRGGAQETQYF. CDR3 nucleotide sequence: TGCGCCAGCAGTGTAACGAGAGGCGGGGCTCAAGAGACCCAGTACTTC. V and J are TRBV5-1 and TRBJ2-5; D possibly corresponds to TRBD2 (6 bases). The ends were cut back, 5 bases at V and 2 bases at J, with 19 bases in the middle. This CDR3 is built from 16 residues. CDR1 and CDR2 from the germline V gene are SGHRS and YFSETQ.

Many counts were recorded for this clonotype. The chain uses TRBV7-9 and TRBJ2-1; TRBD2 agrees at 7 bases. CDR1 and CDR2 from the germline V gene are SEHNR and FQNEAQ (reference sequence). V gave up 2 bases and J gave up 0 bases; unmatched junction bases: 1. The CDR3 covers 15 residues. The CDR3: CASSLKRDSYNEQFF. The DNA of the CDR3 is TGTGCCAGCAGCTTAAAGCGGGACTCCTACAATGAGCAGTTCTTC.